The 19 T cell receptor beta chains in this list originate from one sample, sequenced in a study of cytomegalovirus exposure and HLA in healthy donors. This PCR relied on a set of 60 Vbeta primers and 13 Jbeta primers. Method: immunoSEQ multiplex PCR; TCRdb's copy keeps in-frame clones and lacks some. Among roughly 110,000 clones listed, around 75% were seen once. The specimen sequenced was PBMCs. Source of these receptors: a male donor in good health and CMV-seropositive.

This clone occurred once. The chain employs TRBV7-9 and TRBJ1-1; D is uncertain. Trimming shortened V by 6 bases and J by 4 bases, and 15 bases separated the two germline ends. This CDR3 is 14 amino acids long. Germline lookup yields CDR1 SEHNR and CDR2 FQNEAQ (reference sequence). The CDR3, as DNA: TGTGCCAGCAGTTCTACGAGGGCTACCACTGAAGCTTTCTTT. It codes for CASSSTRATTEAFF.

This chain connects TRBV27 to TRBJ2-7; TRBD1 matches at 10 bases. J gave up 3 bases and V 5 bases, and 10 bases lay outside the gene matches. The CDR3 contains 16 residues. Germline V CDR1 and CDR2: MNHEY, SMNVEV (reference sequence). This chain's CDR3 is CASSTRGTGALYEQYF. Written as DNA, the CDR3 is TGTGCCAGCAGTACGAGGGGGACAGGGGCACTCTACGAGCAGTACTTC.

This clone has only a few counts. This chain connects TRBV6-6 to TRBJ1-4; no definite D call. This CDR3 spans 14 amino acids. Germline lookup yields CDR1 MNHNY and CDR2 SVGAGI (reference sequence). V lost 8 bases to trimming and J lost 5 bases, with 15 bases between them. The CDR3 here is CASLESPGNEKLFF. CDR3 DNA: TGTGCCAGCCTAGAATCCCCGGGGAATGAAAAACTGTTTTTT.

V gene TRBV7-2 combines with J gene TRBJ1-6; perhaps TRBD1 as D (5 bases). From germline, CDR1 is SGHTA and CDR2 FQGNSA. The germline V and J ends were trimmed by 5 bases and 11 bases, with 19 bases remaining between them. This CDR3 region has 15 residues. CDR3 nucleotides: TGTGCCAGCAGCCTGGGGGAGGGAGGTCGGGCACCCCTCCACTTT. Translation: CASSLGEGGRAPLHF.

As DNA, the CDR3 is TGTGCCAGCAGTTACCGGACAGTACAAAGCTCCTACGAGCAGTACTTC. It yields the protein CASSYRTVQSSYEQYF. The V gene is TRBV6-6, the J gene TRBJ2-7; D perhaps matches TRBD1 (6 bases). With 2 bases removed from V and 0 bases from J, the gap between germline ends came to 14 bases. Looked up from germline, CDR1 is MNHNY and CDR2 is SVGAGI (reference sequence). CDR3 length equals 16 residues.

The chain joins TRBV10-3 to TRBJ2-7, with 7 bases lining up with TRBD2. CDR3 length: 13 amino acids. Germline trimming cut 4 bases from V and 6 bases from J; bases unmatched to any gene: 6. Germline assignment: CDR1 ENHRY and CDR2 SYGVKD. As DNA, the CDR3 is TGTGCCATCAGTGGGGCGGGAGAGTCCGAGCAGTACTTC. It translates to CAISGAGESEQYF.

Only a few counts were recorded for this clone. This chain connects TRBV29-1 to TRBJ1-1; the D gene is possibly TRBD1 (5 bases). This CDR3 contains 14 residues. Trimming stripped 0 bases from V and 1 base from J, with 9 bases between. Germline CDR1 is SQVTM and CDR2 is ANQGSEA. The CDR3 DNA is TGCAGCGTTGAAGATGTCAGGGCGAACACTGAAGCTTTCTTT. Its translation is CSVEDVRANTEAFF.

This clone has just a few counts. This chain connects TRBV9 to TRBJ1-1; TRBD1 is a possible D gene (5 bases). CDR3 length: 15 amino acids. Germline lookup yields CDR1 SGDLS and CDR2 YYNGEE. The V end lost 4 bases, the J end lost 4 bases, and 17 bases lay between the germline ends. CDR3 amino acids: CASSPSGGVGTEAFF. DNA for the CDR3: TGTGCCAGCAGCCCCAGCGGGGGGGTGGGCACTGAAGCTTTCTTT.

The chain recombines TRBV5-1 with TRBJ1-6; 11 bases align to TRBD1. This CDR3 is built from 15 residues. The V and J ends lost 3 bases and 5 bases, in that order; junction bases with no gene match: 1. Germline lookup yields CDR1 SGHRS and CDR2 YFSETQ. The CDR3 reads CASSWDRGNNSPLHF. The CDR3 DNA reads TGCGCCAGCAGCTGGGACAGGGGGAATAATTCACCCCTCCACTTT. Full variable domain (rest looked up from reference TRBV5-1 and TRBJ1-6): KAGVTQTPRYLIKTRGQQVTLSCSPISGHRSVSWYQQTPGQGLQFLFEYFSETQRNKGNFPGRFSGRQFSNSRSEMNVSTLELGDSALYLCASSWDRGNNSPLHFGNGTRLTVT.

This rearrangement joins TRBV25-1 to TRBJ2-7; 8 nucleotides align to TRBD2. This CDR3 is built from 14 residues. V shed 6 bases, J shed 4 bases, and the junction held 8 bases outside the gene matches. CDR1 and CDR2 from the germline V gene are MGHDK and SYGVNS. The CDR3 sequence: CASSETSESYEQYF. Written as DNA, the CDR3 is TGTGCCAGCAGCGAGACTAGCGAGTCGTACGAGCAGTACTTC.

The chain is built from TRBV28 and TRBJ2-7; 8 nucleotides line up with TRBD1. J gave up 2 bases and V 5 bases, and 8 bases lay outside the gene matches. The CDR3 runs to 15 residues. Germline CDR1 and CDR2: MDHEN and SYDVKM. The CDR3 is CASSRRQGFPYEQYF. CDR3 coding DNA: TGTGCCAGCAGTCGCCGACAGGGGTTCCCCTACGAGCAGTACTTC.

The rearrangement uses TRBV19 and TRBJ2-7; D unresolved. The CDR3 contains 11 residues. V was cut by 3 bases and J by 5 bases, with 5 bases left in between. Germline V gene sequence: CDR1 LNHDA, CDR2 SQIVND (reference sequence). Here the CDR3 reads CASSMGNEQYF. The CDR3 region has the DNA TGTGCCAGTAGTATGGGCAACGAGCAGTACTTC.

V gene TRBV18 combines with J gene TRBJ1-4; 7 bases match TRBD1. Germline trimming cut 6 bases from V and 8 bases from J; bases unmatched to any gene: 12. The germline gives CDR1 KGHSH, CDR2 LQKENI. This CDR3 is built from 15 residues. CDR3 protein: CASSLQQGFTEKLFF. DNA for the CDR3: TGTGCCAGCTCGCTCCAACAGGGGTTCACCGAAAAACTGTTTTTT.

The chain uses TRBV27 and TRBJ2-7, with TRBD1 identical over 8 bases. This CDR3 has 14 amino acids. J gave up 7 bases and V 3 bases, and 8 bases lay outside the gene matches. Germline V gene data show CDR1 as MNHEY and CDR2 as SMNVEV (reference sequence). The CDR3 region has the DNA TGTGCCAGCAGTTTTGGGCAGGGGGCGGGAGAGCAGTACTTC. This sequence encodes CASSFGQGAGEQYF.

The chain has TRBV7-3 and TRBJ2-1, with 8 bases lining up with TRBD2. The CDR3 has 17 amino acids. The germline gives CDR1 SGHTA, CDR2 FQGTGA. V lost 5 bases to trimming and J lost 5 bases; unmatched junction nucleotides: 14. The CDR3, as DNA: TGTGCCAGCAGCCCTCAGTGGTCGGGGGGGCGAGACAATGAGCAGTTCTTC. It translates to CASSPQWSGGRDNEQFF.

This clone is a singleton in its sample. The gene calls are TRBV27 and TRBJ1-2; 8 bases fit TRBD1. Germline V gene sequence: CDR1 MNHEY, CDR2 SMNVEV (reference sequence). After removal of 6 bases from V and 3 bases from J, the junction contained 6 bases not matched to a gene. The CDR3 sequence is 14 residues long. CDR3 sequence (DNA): TGTGCCAGCAGGTTGACAGGGGAGCACTATGGCTACACCTTC. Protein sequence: CASRLTGEHYGYTF.

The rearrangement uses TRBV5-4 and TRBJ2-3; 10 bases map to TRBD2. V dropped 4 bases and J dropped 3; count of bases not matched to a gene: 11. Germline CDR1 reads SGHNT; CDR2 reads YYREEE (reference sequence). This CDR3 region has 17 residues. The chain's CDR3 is CASSRKESGGATDTQYF. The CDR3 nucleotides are TGTGCCAGCAGCAGAAAGGAAAGCGGGGGGGCAACAGATACGCAGTATTTT.

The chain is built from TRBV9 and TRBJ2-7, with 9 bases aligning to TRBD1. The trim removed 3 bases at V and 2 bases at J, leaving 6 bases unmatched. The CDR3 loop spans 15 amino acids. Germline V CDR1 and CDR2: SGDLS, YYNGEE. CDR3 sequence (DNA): TGTGCCAGCAGCGGAGGGACAGGGCCAACCTACGAGCAGTACTTC. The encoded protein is CASSGGTGPTYEQYF.

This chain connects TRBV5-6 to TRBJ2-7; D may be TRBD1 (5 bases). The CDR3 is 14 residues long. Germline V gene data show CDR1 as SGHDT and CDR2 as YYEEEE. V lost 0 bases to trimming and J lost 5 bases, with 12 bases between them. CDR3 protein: CASSLVAGIDEQYF. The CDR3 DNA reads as TGTGCCAGCAGCTTGGTGGCAGGGATAGACGAGCAGTACTTC. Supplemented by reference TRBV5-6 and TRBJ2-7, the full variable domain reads DAGVTQSPTHLIKTRGQQVTLRCSPKSGHDTVSWYQQALGQGPQFIFQYYEEEERQRGNFPDRFSGHQFPNYSSELNVNALLLGDSALYLCASSLVAGIDEQYFGPGTRLTVT.